This T cell receptor beta chain was sequenced during a study of early T cells in non-severe SARS-CoV-2 infection. Findings and limits, study-wide: Comparison of clonotypes with VDJdb favored anti-spike CD8 responses while missing private and CD4 specificities.

Unique molecular identifiers were added to individual cDNA molecules. TCRdb reprocessed the 5' RACE reads with MiXCR, giving one entry per CDR3 protein. The table shows over 60,000 distinct CDR3 sequences, with around 13% occurring only once. The CDR3 runs to 14 residues. With 3 bases removed from V and 2 bases from J, the gap between germline ends came to 9 bases. Looked up from germline, CDR1 is SGHDT and CDR2 is YYEEEE. This clonotype was observed a few times. Its target is not known. Sequencing was performed on whole blood. The chain couples TRBV5-6 to TRBJ2-1; no clear D. This TCR came from an adult who was a healthcare worker with PCR-confirmed SARS-CoV-2 infection or an uninfected control (not recorded which). CDR3 region: CASSWAQPYNEQFF. The DNA for the CDR3 is TGTGCCAGCAGCTGGGCCCAGCCCTACAATGAGCAGTTCTTC.